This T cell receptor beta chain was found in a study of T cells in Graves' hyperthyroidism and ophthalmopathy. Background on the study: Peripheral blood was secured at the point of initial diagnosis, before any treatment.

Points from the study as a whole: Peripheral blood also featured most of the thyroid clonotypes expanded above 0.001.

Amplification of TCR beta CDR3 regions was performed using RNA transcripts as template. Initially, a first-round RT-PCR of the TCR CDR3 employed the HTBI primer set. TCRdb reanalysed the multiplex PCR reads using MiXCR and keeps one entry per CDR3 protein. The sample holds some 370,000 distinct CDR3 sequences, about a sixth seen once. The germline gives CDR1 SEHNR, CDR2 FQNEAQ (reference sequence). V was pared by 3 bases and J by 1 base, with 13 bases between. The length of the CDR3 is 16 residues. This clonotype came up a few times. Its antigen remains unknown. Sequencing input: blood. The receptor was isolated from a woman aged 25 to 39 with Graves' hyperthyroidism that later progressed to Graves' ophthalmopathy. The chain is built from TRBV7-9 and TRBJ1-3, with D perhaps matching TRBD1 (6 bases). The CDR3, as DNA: TGTGCCAGCAGCTTCGAACAGGGCTCTTCTGGAAACACCATATATTTT. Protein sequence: CASSFEQGSSGNTIYF.